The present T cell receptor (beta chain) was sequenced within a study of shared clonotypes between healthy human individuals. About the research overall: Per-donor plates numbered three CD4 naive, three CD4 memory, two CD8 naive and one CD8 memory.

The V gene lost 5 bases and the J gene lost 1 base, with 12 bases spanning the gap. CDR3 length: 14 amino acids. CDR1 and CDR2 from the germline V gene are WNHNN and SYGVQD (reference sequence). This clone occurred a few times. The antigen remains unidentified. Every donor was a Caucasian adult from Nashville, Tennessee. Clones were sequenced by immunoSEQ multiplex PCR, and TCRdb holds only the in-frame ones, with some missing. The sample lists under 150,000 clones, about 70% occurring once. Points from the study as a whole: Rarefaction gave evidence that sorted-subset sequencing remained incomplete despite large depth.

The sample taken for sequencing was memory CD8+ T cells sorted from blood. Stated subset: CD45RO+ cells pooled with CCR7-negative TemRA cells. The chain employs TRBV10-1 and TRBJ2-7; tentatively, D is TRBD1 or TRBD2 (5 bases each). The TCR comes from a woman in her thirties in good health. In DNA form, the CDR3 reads TGCGCCAGCAGTACGGGACCCCAGTCCTACGAGCAGTACTTC. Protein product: CASSTGPQSYEQYF.